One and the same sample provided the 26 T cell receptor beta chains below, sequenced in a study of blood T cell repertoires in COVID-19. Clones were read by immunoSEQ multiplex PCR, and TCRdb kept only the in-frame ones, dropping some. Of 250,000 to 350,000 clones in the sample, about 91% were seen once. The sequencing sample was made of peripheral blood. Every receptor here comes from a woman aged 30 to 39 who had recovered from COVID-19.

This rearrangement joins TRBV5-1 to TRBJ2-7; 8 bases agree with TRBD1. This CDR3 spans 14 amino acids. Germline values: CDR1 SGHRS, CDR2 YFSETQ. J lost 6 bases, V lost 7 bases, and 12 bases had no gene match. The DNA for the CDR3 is TGCGCCAGCTCCTCCTCAGGGGGCAAAGGCGAGCAGTACTTC. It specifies CASSSSGGKGEQYF.

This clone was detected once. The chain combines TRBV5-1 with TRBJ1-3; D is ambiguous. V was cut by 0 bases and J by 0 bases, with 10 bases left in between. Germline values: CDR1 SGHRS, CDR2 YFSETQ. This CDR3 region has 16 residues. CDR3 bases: TGCGCCAGCAGCTTGGCCTGGGCAGACTCTGGAAACACCATATATTTT. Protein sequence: CASSLAWADSGNTIYF.

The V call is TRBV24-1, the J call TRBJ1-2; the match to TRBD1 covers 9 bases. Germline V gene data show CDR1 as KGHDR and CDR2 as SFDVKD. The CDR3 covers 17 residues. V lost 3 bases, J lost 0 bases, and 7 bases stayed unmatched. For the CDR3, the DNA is TGTGCCACCAGTGATACTACGGGACAGGGAGCTAACTATGGCTACACCTTC. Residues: CATSDTTGQGANYGYTF.

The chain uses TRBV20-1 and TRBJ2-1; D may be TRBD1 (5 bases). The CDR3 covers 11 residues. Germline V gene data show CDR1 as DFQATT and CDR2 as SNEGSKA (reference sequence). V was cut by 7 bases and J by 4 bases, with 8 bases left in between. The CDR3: CSGQLYNEQFF. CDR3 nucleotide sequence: TGCAGTGGACAGTTGTACAATGAGCAGTTCTTC.

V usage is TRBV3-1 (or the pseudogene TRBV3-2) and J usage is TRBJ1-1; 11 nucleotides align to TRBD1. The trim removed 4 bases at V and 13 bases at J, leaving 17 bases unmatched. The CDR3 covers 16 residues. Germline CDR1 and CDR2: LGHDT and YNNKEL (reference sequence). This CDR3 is CASSPRMGTPGQGDFF. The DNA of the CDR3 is TGTGCCAGCAGCCCGAGAATGGGAACTCCGGGACAGGGGGATTTCTTT.

In nucleotides, the CDR3 is TGTGCCAGCTCAGTGGGACAGATGAACACTGAAGCTTTCTTT. It translates to CASSVGQMNTEAFF. The chain recombines TRBV18 with TRBJ1-1, with TRBD1 matching 7 bases. Germline V gives CDR1 KGHSH, CDR2 LQKENI. Trimming took 5 bases from V and 0 from J; bases not matched to a gene: 3. CDR3 length equals 14 residues.

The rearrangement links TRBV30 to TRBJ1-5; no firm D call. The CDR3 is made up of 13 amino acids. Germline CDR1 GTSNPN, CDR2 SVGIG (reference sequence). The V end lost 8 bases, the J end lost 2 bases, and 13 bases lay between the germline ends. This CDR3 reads CALSRGGNQPQHF. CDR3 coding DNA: TGTGCCCTGTCCCGGGGAGGCAATCAGCCCCAGCATTTT.

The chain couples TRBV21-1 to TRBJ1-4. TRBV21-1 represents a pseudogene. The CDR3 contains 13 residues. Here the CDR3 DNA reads TGTGCCCGGGGGGGGGAAAGGGATGAAAAACTGTTTTTT. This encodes CARGGERDEKLFF.

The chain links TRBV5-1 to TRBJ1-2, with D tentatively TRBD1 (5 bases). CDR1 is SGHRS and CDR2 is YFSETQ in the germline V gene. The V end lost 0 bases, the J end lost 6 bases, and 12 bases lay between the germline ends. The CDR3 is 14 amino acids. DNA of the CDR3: TGCGCCAGCAGCTTGGGTCCAGGGCCGAATGGCTACACCTTC. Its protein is CASSLGPGPNGYTF.

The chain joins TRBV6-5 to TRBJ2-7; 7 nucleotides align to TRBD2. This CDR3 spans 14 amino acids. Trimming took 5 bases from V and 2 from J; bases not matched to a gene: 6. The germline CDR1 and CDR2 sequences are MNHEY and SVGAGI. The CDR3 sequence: CASSLNGGAYEQYF. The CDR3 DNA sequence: TGTGCCAGCAGTCTAAATGGGGGGGCCTACGAGCAGTACTTC.

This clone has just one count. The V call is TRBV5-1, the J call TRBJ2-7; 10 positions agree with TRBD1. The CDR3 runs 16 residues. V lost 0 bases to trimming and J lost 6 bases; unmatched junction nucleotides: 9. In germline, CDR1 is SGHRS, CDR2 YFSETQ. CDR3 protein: CASSLGGQGWKGEQYF. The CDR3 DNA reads TGCGCCAGCAGCTTGGGGGGACAGGGGTGGAAGGGCGAGCAGTACTTC.

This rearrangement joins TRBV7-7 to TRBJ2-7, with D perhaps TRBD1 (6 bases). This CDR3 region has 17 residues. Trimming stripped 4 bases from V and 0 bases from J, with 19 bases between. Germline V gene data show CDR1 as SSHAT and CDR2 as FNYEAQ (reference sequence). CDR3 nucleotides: TGTGCCAGCAGCTATTGGGCCAATACAGGGAACTCCTACGAGCAGTACTTC. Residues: CASSYWANTGNSYEQYF.

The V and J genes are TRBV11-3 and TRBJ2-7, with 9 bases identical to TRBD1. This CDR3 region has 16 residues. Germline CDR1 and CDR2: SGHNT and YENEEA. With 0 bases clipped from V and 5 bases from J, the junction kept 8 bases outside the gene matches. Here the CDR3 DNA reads TGTGCCAGCAGCTTAGAGAGGGGACAGGGACCCCACGAGCAGTACTTC. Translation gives CASSLERGQGPHEQYF.

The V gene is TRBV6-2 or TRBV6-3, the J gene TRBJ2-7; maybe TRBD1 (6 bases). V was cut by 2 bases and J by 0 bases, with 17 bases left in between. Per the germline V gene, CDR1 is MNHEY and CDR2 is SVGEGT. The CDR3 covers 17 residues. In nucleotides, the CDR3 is TGTGCCAGCAGTTACGGGTCATTTGGGGGCCACTCCTACGAGCAGTACTTC. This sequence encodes CASSYGSFGGHSYEQYF.

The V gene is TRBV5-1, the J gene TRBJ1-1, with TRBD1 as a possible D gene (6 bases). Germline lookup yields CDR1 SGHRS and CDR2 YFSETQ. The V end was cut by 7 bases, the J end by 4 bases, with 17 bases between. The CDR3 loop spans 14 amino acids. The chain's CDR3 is CASRLGGASTEAFF. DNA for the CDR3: TGCGCCAGCCGCCTAGGGGGGGCTTCCACTGAAGCTTTCTTT.

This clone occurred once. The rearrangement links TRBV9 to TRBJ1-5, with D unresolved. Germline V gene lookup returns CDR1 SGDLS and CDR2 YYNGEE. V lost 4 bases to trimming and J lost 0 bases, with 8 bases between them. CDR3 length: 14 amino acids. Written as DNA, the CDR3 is TGTGCCAGCAGCCCGGGATATAGCAATCAGCCCCAGCATTTT. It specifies CASSPGYSNQPQHF.

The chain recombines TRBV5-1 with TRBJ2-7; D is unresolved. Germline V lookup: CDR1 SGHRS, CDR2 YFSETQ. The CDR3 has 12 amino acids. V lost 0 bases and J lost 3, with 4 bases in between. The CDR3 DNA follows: TGCGCCAGCAGCTTGGTCGGCTACGAGCAGTACTTC. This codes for CASSLVGYEQYF.

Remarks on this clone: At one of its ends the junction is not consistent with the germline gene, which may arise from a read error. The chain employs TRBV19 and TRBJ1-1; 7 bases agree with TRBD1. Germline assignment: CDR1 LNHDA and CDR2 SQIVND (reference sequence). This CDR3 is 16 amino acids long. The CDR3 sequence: CASSLDREGGNTEAFF. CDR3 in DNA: TGTGCCAGTAGTCTAGACAGGGAAGGGGGGAACACTGAAGCTTTCTTT.

The CDR3 region has the DNA TGCGCCAGCAGCTTGAGTTCCGAGACAGATAACTATGGCTACACCTTC. Translated, it gives CASSLSSETDNYGYTF. The chain recombines TRBV5-1 with TRBJ1-2; maybe TRBD1 (5 bases). Germline V gene sequence: CDR1 SGHRS, CDR2 YFSETQ. The V end lost 1 base, the J end lost 1 base, and 14 bases lay between the germline ends. The CDR3 covers 16 residues.

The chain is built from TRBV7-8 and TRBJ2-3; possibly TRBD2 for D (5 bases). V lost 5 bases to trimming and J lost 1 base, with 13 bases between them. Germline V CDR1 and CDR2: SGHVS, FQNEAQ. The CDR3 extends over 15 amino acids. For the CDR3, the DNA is TGTGCCAGCAGCGAGCGGACCGGGGGCACAGATACGCAGTATTTT. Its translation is CASSERTGGTDTQYF.

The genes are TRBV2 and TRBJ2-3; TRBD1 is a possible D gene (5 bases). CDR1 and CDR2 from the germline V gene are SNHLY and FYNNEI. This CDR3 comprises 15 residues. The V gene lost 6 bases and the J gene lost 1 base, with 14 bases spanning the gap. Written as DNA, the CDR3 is TGTGCCAGCAGGATAGACAGAATGGGCACAGATACGCAGTATTTT. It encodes CASRIDRMGTDTQYF.

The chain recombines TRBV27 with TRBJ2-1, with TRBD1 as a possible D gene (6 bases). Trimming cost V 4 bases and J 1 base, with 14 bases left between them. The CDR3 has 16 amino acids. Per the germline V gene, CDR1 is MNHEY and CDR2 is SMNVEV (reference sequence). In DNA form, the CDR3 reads TGTGCCAGCAGTTCCACGGCAGGGGCTTCCTACAATGAGCAGTTCTTC. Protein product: CASSSTAGASYNEQFF.

CDR3 sequence: CASRRTGGPYEQYF. The CDR3 DNA follows: TGTGCCAGCAGGCGGACAGGGGGCCCCTACGAGCAGTACTTC. V usage is TRBV28 and J usage is TRBJ2-7; 11 bases are a match to TRBD1. The V and J ends lost 6 bases and 2 bases, in that order; junction bases with no gene match: 3. This CDR3 comprises 14 residues. The germline CDR1 and CDR2 sequences are MDHEN and SYDVKM.

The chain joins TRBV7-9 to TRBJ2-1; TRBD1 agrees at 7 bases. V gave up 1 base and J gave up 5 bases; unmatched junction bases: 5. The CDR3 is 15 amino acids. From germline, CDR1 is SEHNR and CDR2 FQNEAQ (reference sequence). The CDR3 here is CASSLEGAGDNEQFF. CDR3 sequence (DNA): TGTGCCAGCAGCTTAGAGGGGGCAGGGGACAATGAGCAGTTCTTC.

The CDR3 loop is CSASESGGARVDEQFF. The CDR3 DNA sequence: TGCAGTGCTAGTGAGTCCGGGGGGGCCAGAGTGGATGAGCAGTTCTTC. J is TRBJ2-1 and V is TRBV20-1; TRBD2 aligns across 8 bases. V lost 3 bases, J lost 8 bases, and 15 bases stayed unmatched. Looked up from germline, CDR1 is DFQATT and CDR2 is SNEGSKA (reference sequence). This CDR3 region has 16 residues.

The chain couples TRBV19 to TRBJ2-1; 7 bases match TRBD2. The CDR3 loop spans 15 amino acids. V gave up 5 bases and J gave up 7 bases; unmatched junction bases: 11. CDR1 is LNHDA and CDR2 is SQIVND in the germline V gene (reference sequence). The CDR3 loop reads CASSLTSVLANEQFF. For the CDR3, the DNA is TGTGCCAGTAGTCTTACTAGCGTTCTAGCTAATGAGCAGTTCTTC.